Listed below are T cell receptor beta chains from one sample, sequenced in a study of shared clonotypes between healthy human individuals. The repertoire was sequenced with immunoSEQ multiplex PCR; TCRdb's copy has only in-frame clones and lacks some. In the table there are 190,000 or so clones, 66% of which are singletons. Sequencing input: memory CD4+ T cells sorted from blood. Every receptor here comes from a young man in good health. Both conserved end residues are trimmed from each CDR3.

V,J,CDR3
TRBV29-1,TRBJ2-2,SVLQQRELF
TRBV18,TRBJ2-3,ASSSTGGGDTQY
TRBV2,TRBJ2-7,ASRLYSSSYEQY
TRBV2,TRBJ2-2,ASSERARDTGELF
TRBV19,TRBJ2-5,ASSTIPGETQY
TRBV18,TRBJ2-6,ASSPLQGAPGGANVLT
TRBV29-1,TRBJ2-7,SSSQGTEQY
TRBV5-1,TRBJ1-1,ASSIQQGVTEAF
TRBV27,TRBJ1-1,ASSPLPPTEAF
TRBV5-1,TRBJ2-7,ASSADRYEQY
TRBV28,TRBJ1-1,ASSGGALNTEAF
TRBV5-1,TRBJ2-1,ASSSGTSGHNEQF
TRBV5-6,TRBJ2-2,ASSWSSGELF
TRBV6-5,TRBJ1-4,ASSYLGADEKLF
TRBV5-1,TRBJ2-7,ASRQGNDYEQY
TRBV19,TRBJ2-7,ASSPLGTSGIMAYEQY
TRBV6-1,TRBJ2-5,ASGTVTQETQY
TRBV5-6,TRBJ2-7,ASSLVTGISSYEQY
TRBV19,TRBJ2-7,ASSIRGTGEQY